These 15 T cell receptor beta chains were all obtained from the same sample, sequenced in a study of T cells in Graves' hyperthyroidism and ophthalmopathy. TCR beta CDR3 regions were amplified from RNA. The HTBI primer set drove a first-round RT-PCR of the TCR CDR3. Via MiXCR, TCRdb re-called the multiplex PCR reads, giving one row per CDR3 protein. The sample shows some 180,000 distinct CDR3 sequences, 17% of them seen only once. The sample comprised blood. These receptor sequences come from a woman aged 50 to 60 with Graves' hyperthyroidism.

This clonotype was seen many times. The rearrangement uses TRBV6-2 or TRBV6-3 and TRBJ2-4; 14 bases are shared with TRBD2. CDR1 is MNHEY, CDR2 SVGEGT, per germline. V shed 6 bases, J shed 8 bases, and the junction held 12 bases outside the gene matches. This CDR3 contains 17 residues. The CDR3 loop is CASRRGLAGVEVDIQYF. The DNA for the CDR3 is TGTGCCAGCAGACGGGGACTAGCGGGGGTCGAGGTGGACATTCAGTACTTC.

This clonotype appeared many times. The J gene is TRBJ2-7, the V gene TRBV7-9, with TRBD1 identical over 8 bases. The J segment lost 5 bases and the V segment lost 2 bases, leaving 8 bases of the junction unmatched. Germline CDR1 and CDR2: SEHNR and FQNEAQ (reference sequence). CDR3 length: 15 residues. The CDR3 DNA follows: TGTGCCAGCAGCTTACCATGGACAGGGATCCACGAGCAGTACTTC. It yields the protein CASSLPWTGIHEQYF.

This clonotype was seen many times. The chain joins TRBV20-1 to TRBJ2-3; 9 bases line up with TRBD1. Germline lookup yields CDR1 DFQATT and CDR2 SNEGSKA (reference sequence). The CDR3 runs to 16 residues. Losses at the gene ends were 4 bases for V and 3 bases for J; bases not matched to a gene: 11. The CDR3 sequence: CSATGPGQGWTDTQYF. Here the CDR3 DNA reads TGCAGTGCTACGGGACCGGGACAGGGCTGGACAGATACGCAGTATTTT.

In this sample, this clonotype turned up many times. V gene TRBV12-3 or TRBV12-4 combines with J gene TRBJ1-5, with D hard to call. V was clipped by 4 bases and J by 2 bases, with 18 bases between them. The CDR3 has 17 residues. This chain's CDR3 is CASSSSIVGRGNQPQHF. The CDR3 DNA follows: TGTGCCAGCAGTTCCTCGATTGTGGGTAGGGGCAATCAGCCCCAGCATTTT.

In regard to this clonotype: A single base separates this from a much larger clone, so it may be a read error. The rearrangement joins TRBV11-2 to TRBJ1-1; tentatively, D is TRBD1 (6 bases). The length of the CDR3 is 14 residues. V was clipped by 1 base and J by 4 bases, with 10 bases between them. Germline CDR1 reads SGHAT; CDR2 reads FQNNGV. Here the CDR3 reads CASSLGTEVTEAFF. The CDR3 coding sequence is TGTGCCAGCAGCTTAGGGACAGAGGTCACTGAAGCTTTCTTT.

The chain recombines TRBV28 with TRBJ1-2; D remains ambiguous. The CDR3 spans 12 residues. V dropped 5 bases and J dropped 7 bases, with 11 bases sitting between them. Germline CDR1 is MDHEN and CDR2 is SYDVKM. As DNA, the CDR3 is TGTGCCAGCAGTCCCCCGGGCCCTGGCTACACCTTC. Translation: CASSPPGPGYTF.

The chain couples TRBV7-3 to TRBJ2-1, with D possibly being TRBD1 or TRBD2 (5 bases each). Germline V gives CDR1 SGHTA, CDR2 FQGTGA. The CDR3 has 12 residues. V lost 3 bases, J lost 9 bases, and 9 bases lay in between. CDR3 loop: CASSFYGGEQFF. CDR3 DNA: TGTGCCAGCAGCTTTTATGGGGGTGAGCAGTTCTTC. Looking up the rest from reference TRBV7-3 and TRBJ2-1 gives the full variable domain: GAGVSQTPSNKVTEKGKYVELRCDPISGHTALYWYRQSLGQGPEFLIYFQGTGAADDSGLPNDRFFAVRPEGSVSTLKIQRTERGDSAVYLCASSFYGGEQFFGPGTRLTVL.

V and J are TRBV7-3 and TRBJ2-1, with D possibly matching TRBD2 (5 bases). V was pared by 0 bases and J by 2 bases, with 8 bases between. CDR1 and CDR2 from the germline V gene are SGHTA and FQGTGA. The CDR3 has 15 residues. The CDR3 loop is CASSLTGGPYNEQFF. As DNA, the CDR3 is TGTGCCAGCAGCTTAACAGGCGGGCCCTACAATGAGCAGTTCTTC.

This clonotype showed up many times. In nucleotides, the CDR3 is TGCGCCAGCAGTTTTACTGGTGCGGACACAGATACGCAGTATTTT. It yields the protein CASSFTGADTDTQYF. This chain connects TRBV5-1 to TRBJ2-3; D unclear. CDR1 and CDR2 (germline): SGHRS, YFSETQ. Trimming pared 5 bases from V and 2 bases from J, leaving 15 bases between. The CDR3 totals 15 residues.

The rearrangement uses TRBV5-1 and TRBJ2-3; D unclear. With 1 base removed from V and 5 bases from J, the gap between germline ends came to 17 bases. Germline values: CDR1 SGHRS, CDR2 YFSETQ. This CDR3 spans 16 amino acids. Here the CDR3 reads CASSLRNWRDGDTQYF. CDR3 DNA sequence: TGCGCCAGCAGCTTGCGCAATTGGCGTGACGGAGATACGCAGTATTTT.

In this sample, this clonotype turned up many times. This chain uses TRBV2 with TRBJ2-5; 9 nucleotides agree with TRBD2. The CDR3 has 15 amino acids. V shed 4 bases, J shed 2 bases, and the junction held 5 bases outside the gene matches. Looked up from germline, CDR1 is SNHLY and CDR2 is FYNNEI. Written as DNA, the CDR3 is TGTGCCAGCAGTGCAGGGACTAGCAGACAAGAGACCCAGTACTTC. Its protein product is CASSAGTSRQETQYF. Variable domain in full (rest from reference TRBV2 and TRBJ2-5): EPEVTQTPSHQVTQMGQEVILRCVPISNHLYFYWYRQILGQKVEFLVSFYNNEISEKSEIFDDQFSVERPDGSNFTLKIRSTKLEDSAMYFCASSAGTSRQETQYFGPGTRLLVL.

The sample holds many counts of this clonotype. The chain combines TRBV19 with TRBJ2-1; D uncertain. Trimming shortened V by 6 bases and J by 10 bases, and 13 bases separated the two germline ends. Germline lookup yields CDR1 LNHDA and CDR2 SQIVND (reference sequence). The CDR3 extends over 12 amino acids. CDR3: CASRGPLWEQFF. In DNA form, the CDR3 reads TGTGCCAGTAGGGGTCCCCTTTGGGAGCAGTTCTTC.

This chain uses TRBV4-1 with TRBJ2-7; unclear D gene. Germline V gene data show CDR1 as MGHRA and CDR2 as YSYEKL. The V gene lost 6 bases and the J gene lost 0 bases, with 12 bases spanning the gap. The CDR3 consists of 14 residues. CDR3 sequence: CASSKAISSYEQYF. DNA for the CDR3: TGCGCCAGCAGTAAGGCGATTAGCTCCTACGAGCAGTACTTC.

There are a few counts of this clonotype. The chain combines TRBV7-9 with TRBJ1-1; maybe TRBD1 (5 bases). Trimming removed 1 base at V and 11 bases at J, with 11 bases between. Germline V CDR1 and CDR2: SEHNR, FQNEAQ (reference sequence). There are 12 residues in the CDR3. This CDR3 is CASSLGGAWAFF. CDR3 sequence (DNA): TGTGCCAGCAGCTTAGGCGGGGCGTGGGCTTTCTTT.

This clonotype was detected ten times or more. V usage is TRBV27 and J usage is TRBJ2-2; D remains ambiguous. Germline-derived CDR1 and CDR2 are MNHEY and SMNVEV (reference sequence). The CDR3 totals 17 residues. Trimming took 5 bases from V and 4 from J, leaving 20 bases between them. The CDR3 DNA sequence: TGTGCCAGCAGTGAACAGAGGCTTTCTGACACCACCGGGGAGCTGTTTTTT. The encoded protein is CASSEQRLSDTTGELFF.